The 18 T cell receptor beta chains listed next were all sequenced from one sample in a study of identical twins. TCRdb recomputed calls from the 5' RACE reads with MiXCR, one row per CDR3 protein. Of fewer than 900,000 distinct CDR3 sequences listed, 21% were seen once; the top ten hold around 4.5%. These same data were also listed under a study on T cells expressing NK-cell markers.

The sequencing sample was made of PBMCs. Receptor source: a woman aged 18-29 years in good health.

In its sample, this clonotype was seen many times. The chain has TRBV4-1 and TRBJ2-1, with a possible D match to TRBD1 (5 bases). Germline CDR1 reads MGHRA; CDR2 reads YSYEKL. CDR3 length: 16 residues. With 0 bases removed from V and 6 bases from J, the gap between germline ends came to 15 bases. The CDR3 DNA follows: TGCGCCAGCAGCCAAGATTTTCGAGCAGGGCTCAATGAGCAGTTCTTC. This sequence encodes CASSQDFRAGLNEQFF.

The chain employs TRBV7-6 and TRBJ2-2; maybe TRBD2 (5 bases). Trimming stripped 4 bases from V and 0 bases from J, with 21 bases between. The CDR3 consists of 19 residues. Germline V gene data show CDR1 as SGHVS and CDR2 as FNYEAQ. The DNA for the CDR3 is TGTGCCAGCAGCTCAGCAGCTGGACTCAGAGACACGAACACCGGGGAGCTGTTTTTT. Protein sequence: CASSSAAGLRDTNTGELFF.

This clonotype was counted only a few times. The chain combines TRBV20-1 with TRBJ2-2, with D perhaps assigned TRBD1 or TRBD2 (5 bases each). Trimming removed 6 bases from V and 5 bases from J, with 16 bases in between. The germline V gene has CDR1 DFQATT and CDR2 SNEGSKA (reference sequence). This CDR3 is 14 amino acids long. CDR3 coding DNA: TGCAGTGCGGCCGGGACCGCACATACCGGGGAGCTGTTTTTT. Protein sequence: CSAAGTAHTGELFF.

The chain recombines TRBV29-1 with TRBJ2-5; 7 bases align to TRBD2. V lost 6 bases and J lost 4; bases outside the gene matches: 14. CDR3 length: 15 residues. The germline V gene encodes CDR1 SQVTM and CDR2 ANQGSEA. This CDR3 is CSVHKSPWEGETQYF. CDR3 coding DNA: TGCAGCGTACACAAAAGCCCTTGGGAGGGAGAGACCCAGTACTTC.

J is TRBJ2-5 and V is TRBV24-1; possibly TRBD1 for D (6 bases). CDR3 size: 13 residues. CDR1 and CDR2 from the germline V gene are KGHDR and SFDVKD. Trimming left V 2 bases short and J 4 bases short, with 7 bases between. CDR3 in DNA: TGTGCCACCAGTGATTCACAGGGAGAGACCCAGTACTTC. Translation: CATSDSQGETQYF.

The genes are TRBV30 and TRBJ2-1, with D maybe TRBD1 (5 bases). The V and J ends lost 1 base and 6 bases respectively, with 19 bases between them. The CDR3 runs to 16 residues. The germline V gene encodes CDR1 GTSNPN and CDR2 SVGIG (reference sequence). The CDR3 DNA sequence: TGTGCCTGGAGTGATCGGCAGGGCCGACCTGGCAATGAGCAGTTCTTC. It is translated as CAWSDRQGRPGNEQFF.

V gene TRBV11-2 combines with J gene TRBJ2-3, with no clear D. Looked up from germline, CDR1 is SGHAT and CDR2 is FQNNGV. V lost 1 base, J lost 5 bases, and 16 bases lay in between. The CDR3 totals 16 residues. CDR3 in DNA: TGTGCCAGCAGCTTAGGGCTAGGATGGCTTGGAGATACGCAGTATTTT. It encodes CASSLGLGWLGDTQYF.

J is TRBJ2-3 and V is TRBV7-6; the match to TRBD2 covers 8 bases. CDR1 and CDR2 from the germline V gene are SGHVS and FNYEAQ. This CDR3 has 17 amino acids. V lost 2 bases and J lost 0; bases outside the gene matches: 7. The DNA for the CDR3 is TGTGCCAGCAGCTTAAGGGCTAGCGGGCTTAGCACAGATACGCAGTATTTT. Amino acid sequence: CASSLRASGLSTDTQYF.

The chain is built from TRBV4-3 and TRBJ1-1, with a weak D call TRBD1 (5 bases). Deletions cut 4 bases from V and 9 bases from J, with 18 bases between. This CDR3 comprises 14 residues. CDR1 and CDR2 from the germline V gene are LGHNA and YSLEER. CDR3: CASSLQGAGRKAFF. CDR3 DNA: TGCGCCAGCAGCCTCCAAGGGGCAGGGCGCAAAGCTTTCTTT.

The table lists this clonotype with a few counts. CDR3 nucleotide sequence: TGTGCCAGCAGTCACAAGCGGGGACTAGGTGAAGGGAGCTCCTACAATGAGCAGTTCTTC. It encodes CASSHKRGLGEGSSYNEQFF. The rearrangement uses TRBV27 and TRBJ2-1, with 8 nucleotides matching TRBD2. The CDR3 has 20 amino acids. V shed 5 bases, J shed 0 bases, and the junction held 18 bases outside the gene matches. CDR1 MNHEY and CDR2 SMNVEV come from the germline V gene (reference sequence).

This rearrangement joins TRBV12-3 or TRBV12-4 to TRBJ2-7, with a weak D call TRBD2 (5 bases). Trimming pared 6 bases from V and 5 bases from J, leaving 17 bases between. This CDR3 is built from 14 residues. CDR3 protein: CASSPTRMPHEQYF. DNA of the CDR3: TGTGCCAGCAGCCCCACTAGAATGCCCCACGAGCAGTACTTC.

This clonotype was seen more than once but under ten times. CDR3 region: CASSFRGRVGTDTQYF. CDR3 nucleotide sequence: TGCGCCAGCAGCTTTCGGGGACGGGTCGGAACAGATACGCAGTATTTT. The chain couples TRBV5-1 to TRBJ2-3, with D perhaps TRBD1 or TRBD2 (5 bases each). Germline V lookup: CDR1 SGHRS, CDR2 YFSETQ. Trimming took off 2 bases at V and 3 bases at J, with 16 bases between the two ends. This CDR3 region has 16 residues.

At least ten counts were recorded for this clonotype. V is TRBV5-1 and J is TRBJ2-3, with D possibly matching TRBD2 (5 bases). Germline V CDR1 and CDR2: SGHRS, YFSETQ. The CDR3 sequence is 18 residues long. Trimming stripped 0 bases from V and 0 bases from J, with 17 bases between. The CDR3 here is CASSLGATSDTSTDTQYF. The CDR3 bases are TGCGCCAGCAGCTTGGGGGCTACTAGTGACACTAGCACAGATACGCAGTATTTT.

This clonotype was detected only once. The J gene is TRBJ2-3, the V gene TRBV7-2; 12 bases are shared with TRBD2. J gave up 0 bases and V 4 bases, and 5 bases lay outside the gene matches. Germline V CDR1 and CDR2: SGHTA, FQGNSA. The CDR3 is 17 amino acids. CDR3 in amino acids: CASSSTSGSGSTDTQYF. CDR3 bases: TGTGCCAGCAGCTCGACTAGCGGGAGTGGGAGCACAGATACGCAGTATTTT.

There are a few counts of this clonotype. The CDR3 DNA reads as TGTGCCACCTCTAGGGGACAGCCGGAGACCCAGTACTTC. Translating gives CATSRGQPETQYF. The chain employs TRBV6-6 and TRBJ2-5, with TRBD1 identical over 7 bases. The CDR3 loop spans 13 amino acids. CDR1 MNHNY and CDR2 SVGAGI come from the germline V gene (reference sequence). V lost 10 bases, J lost 5 bases, and 10 bases stayed unmatched.

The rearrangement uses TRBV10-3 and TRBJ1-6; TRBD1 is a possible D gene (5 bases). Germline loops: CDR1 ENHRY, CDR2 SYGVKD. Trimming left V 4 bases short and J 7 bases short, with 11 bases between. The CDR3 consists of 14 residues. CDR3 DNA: TGTGCCATCAGTGGAGGGGCGGAGAATTCACCCCTCCACTTT. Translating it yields CAISGGAENSPLHF.

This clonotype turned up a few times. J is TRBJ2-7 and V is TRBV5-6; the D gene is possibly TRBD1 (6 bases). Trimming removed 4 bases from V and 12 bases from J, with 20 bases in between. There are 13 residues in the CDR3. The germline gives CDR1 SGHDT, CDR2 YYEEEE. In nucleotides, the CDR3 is TGTGCCAGCAGCACGGGACACCGCGCGGTCGCGTACTTC. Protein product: CASSTGHRAVAYF.

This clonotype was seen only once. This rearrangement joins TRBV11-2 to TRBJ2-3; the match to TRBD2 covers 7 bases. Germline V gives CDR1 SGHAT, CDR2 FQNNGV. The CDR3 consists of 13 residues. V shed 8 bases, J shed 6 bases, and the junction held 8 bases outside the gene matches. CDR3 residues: CASRAGDEDTQYF. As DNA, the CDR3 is TGTGCCAGCCGGGCGGGGGATGAGGATACGCAGTATTTT.